This TCR beta chain was recovered during a study of T-cell reconstitution after alpha-beta-depleted transplantation in children. Study findings and constraints: Where some patients showed high TCRbeta diversity at day 60, it came from recipient T cells and thymic progenitors that had survived. T-cell numbers and diversity one year post-transplant derived largely from freshly generated T cells. It was reported that alpha-beta T cells came from several hundred expanded graft clones (about two months after transplant).

Per germline, CDR1 SQVTM and CDR2 ANQGSEA. V lost 8 bases and J lost 4, with 26 bases in between. The length of the CDR3 is 16 residues. A few counts support this clonotype. Its target is not known. Unique molecular identifiers were incorporated during preparation of the TCRbeta library. From the PCR reads, TCRdb called clonotypes with MiXCR, one entry per CDR3 protein. The repertoire holds 750,000 to 950,000 distinct CDR3 sequences, roughly 15% seen once, with 5% in the top ten. This chain links TRBV29-1 with TRBJ1-1; a possible D gene is TRBD1 (5 bases). Sequences were derived from PBMCs, mostly from graft donor cells, sampled 360 days after TCRalphabeta/CD19-depleted stem cell transplant. This clonotype originated in a male patient aged 10 to 17 who had a stem cell transplant for acute lymphoblastic leukemia, so the T cells may come from the graft donor. The CDR3 sequence is CSSMKGTPPLRTEAFF. In nucleotides, the CDR3 is TGCAGCTCCATGAAGGGGACGCCACCCCTGCGCACTGAAGCTTTCTTT.